Sequencing of this TCR beta chain was carried out in a study of blood T cell repertoires in COVID-19. Across the study: The analysed material was cDNA or gDNA that came from T cells, B-cell-depleted T cells, or PBMCs.

The assay was immunoSEQ multiplex PCR, and TCRdb's table has in-frame clones only and misses some. The table shows 110,000 to 150,000 clones, with approximately 90% occurring only once. This sequence originates from a man between 60 and 70 years old with active or convalescent COVID-19. The sample consisted of peripheral blood.

The CDR3 region is CASNRPGQVNYGYTF. The CDR3 DNA sequence: TGTGCCAGCAACCGTCCGGGACAAGTTAACTATGGCTACACCTTC. This chain joins TRBV5-4 and TRBJ1-2; maybe TRBD1 (6 bases). V was shortened by 6 bases and J by 1 base, with 16 bases between the two germline ends. The CDR3 has 15 residues. Per the germline V gene, CDR1 is SGHNT and CDR2 is YYREEE (reference sequence).